This is a list of T cell receptor beta chains from one sample in a study of radiation and T cells in renal cell carcinoma. Assay: immunoSEQ multiplex PCR; the TCRdb copy retains only in-frame clones and omits some. The data show 150,000 or so clones, about 88% seen once. Here the sequenced sample was blood, taken from a patient whose treatment included radiotherapy and nephrectomy. All receptors derive from a woman between 50 and 59 years old with renal cell carcinoma. CDR3s include the opening cysteine and the closing phenylalanine or tryptophan. The order of the fields is D gene, V gene, CDR3 length, J gene, CDR3 protein. A D gene is named only where the DNA matches it firmly.

>TRBD1|TRBV25-1|14|TRBJ2-7
CASSMGQGVYEQYF
>.|TRBV6-5|15|TRBJ1-1
CASSPRWGRDTEAFF
>.|TRBV25-1|15|TRBJ2-3
CASSESQASTDTQYF
>.|TRBV19|13|TRBJ1-2
CASRFEGYLGYTF
>.|TRBV5-5|14|TRBJ2-7
CASSFFDGPYEQYF
>.|TRBV6-4|15|TRBJ2-1
CASSDSGQGYNEQFF
>.|TRBV7-9|16|TRBJ1-1
CASSQDRLNPGGEAFF
>TRBD2|TRBV6-5|14|TRBJ2-2
CASTPGGVTGELFF
>TRBD2|TRBV7-3|16|TRBJ2-3
CASSLSSGGPTDTQYF
>.|TRBV9|13|TRBJ1-1
CASSAYENTEAFF
>TRBD2|TRBV5-1|18|TRBJ2-5
CASSSSGLAGVRQETQYF
>.|TRBV11-2|13|TRBJ2-3
CASSLGLIDTQYF
>TRBD2|TRBV7-9|15|TRBJ2-3
CASSKGLADPDTQYF
>TRBD1|TRBV7-7|14|TRBJ2-7
CASSRGTGGYEQYF
>.|TRBV10-1|14|TRBJ1-1
CASNGGERAYEAFF
>TRBD1|TRBV7-2|15|TRBJ1-5
CASSTRTGVGQPQHF
>TRBD1|TRBV6-4|15|TRBJ1-2
CASSDSRGTGEGYTF
>TRBD1|TRBV5-6|18|TRBJ1-6
CASSLDFGVTGYNSPLHF
>.|TRBV4-3|15|TRBJ2-1
CASSQGLGAYNEQFF
>TRBD2|TRBV7-7|15|TRBJ2-1
CASIPAGGHNNEQFF
>.|TRBV15|15|TRBJ2-3
CATSRETGYSGTQYF
>TRBD2|TRBV7-3|14|TRBJ2-3
CASSLGLARDTQYF
>TRBD1|TRBV6-1|15|TRBJ1-5
CASRLTGGSNQPQHF
>.|TRBV5-4|14|TRBJ2-5
CASTLAGAQETQYF
>.|TRBV11-3|15|TRBJ2-3
CASSLGRSPGDTQYF
>.|TRBV6-5|15|TRBJ1-2
CASTEIPGRLGGYTF
>.|TRBV20-1|11|TRBJ2-7
CSVVAALEQYF
>.|TRBV10-3|13|TRBJ2-7
CAISETLPYEQYF
>.|TRBV11-2|16|TRBJ2-5
CASSSPYTGRGETQYF
>.|TRBV11-2|14|TRBJ2-3
CASSLDRLPNTQYF
>TRBD1|TRBV9|16|TRBJ1-2
CASSRDRGRSWLGYTF
>TRBD1|TRBV5-1|14|TRBJ2-1
CASSFTGQSHEQFF
>.|TRBV19|16|TRBJ1-5
CASNLDGPLGNQPQHF
>.|TRBV9|15|TRBJ1-1
CASSARGGAATEAFF
>TRBD1|TRBV18|14|TRBJ2-7
CASSPPGQSYEQYF
>TRBD2|TRBV7-2|17|TRBJ2-2
CASSSDLAGAHGGELFF
>TRBD1|TRBV6-1|15|TRBJ1-1
CASSAQGAGSIEAFF
>TRBD1|TRBV2|13|TRBJ1-2
CASNIQGIYGYTF
>TRBD2|TRBV10-1|16|TRBJ2-2
CASSALWPSGGGELFF
>.|TRBV6-4|15|TRBJ1-6
CASSRGVGANSPLHF
>.|TRBV25-1|14|TRBJ1-5
CASSGGNRNQPQHF
>.|TRBV2|15|.
CASSEVVGGSYEQYF
>.|TRBV5-4|16|TRBJ2-3
CASSPPPGHAADTQYF
>.|TRBV2|15|TRBJ1-5
CASSMGTASNQPQHF
>.|TRBV6-5|15|TRBJ1-3
CASSSPQVSGNTIYF
>TRBD1|TRBV15|16|TRBJ1-1
CATSSKARGLGTEAFF
>.|TRBV2|15|TRBJ1-4
CASSVLAGNNEKLFF
>TRBD2|TRBV11-3|13|TRBJ2-1
CASSRGGYNEQFF
>.|TRBV6-5|12|TRBJ1-2
CASSPGDYGYTF
>TRBD1|TRBV30|13|TRBJ2-7
CAWTADRGYEQYF
>.|TRBV9|15|TRBJ2-1
CASSVEWGGRNEQFF
>.|TRBV4-1|17|TRBJ2-5
CASSYLSRDQVVETQYF
>.|TRBV10-1|16|TRBJ2-5
CASTGRRKNDQETQYF
>TRBD1|TRBV7-6|16|TRBJ2-2
CASSLQGEIRTGELFF